This T cell receptor beta chain was observed in a study of T cell responses to AZD1222 COVID-19 vaccine. Assay used: immunoSEQ multiplex PCR; TCRdb lists only in-frame clones, some missing. Of about 140,000 clones listed, approximately 93% are singletons. General study points: Baseline seropositivity characterized only a handful of AZD1222 recipients. Along spike, vaccine-associated CD4 TCRs were found throughout, with dominance at 160-218 and 743-854. White British people made up most donors, females outnumbered males, and clonal diversity was possibly underestimated. Spike-specific TCR breadth rose after two AZD1222 doses, and depth rose as well.

V dropped 9 bases and J dropped 5 bases, with 13 bases sitting between them. Germline loops: CDR1 SNHLY, CDR2 FYNNEI. The CDR3 consists of 12 residues. This clone has just one count. Its target is not known. This clonotype was obtained from an adult in good health. The chain carries TRBV2 and TRBJ1-1; no clear D. The source material was peripheral blood, sampled on day 0 of MenACWY control vaccination. CDR3 sequence (DNA): TGTGCCAGTCACCGTTTGGGGACTGAAGCTTTCTTT. It translates to CASHRLGTEAFF.